These 14 T cell receptor beta chains originate from one sample sequenced in a study of OX40 agonist ivuxolimab in advanced cancers. The assay was immunoSEQ multiplex PCR, and TCRdb's table has in-frame clones only and misses some. The data contain approximately 70,000 clones, 60% to 80% of them singletons. The sample in question was CD4+ or CD8+ T cells sorted from blood, obtained in a trial of the OX40 agonist ivuxolimab. These receptor sequences come from an adult with an advanced solid tumor such as melanoma, head and neck, liver or kidney cancer.

The chain carries TRBV29-1 and TRBJ2-6, with D maybe TRBD2 (6 bases). The germline V and J ends were trimmed by 5 bases and 1 base, with 9 bases remaining between them. The CDR3 runs to 14 residues. Germline lookup yields CDR1 SQVTM and CDR2 ANQGSEA. The CDR3 sequence is CSVWDWSGANVLTF. CDR3 DNA: TGCAGCGTTTGGGACTGGTCTGGGGCCAACGTCCTGACTTTC.

This chain joins TRBV6-1 and TRBJ2-7, with 7 bases identical to TRBD1. Per germline, CDR1 MNHNS and CDR2 SASEGT. With V trimmed by 6 bases and J by 1 base, 9 bases remained unmatched. The CDR3 runs 15 residues. The CDR3 reads CASSVDRLRSYEQYF. The CDR3 DNA sequence: TGTGCCAGCAGCGTGGACAGGCTTAGATCCTACGAGCAGTACTTC.

This clone was seen a few times. The chain combines TRBV2 with TRBJ2-7; tentative D call: TRBD2 (7 bases). Germline V gene sequence: CDR1 SNHLY, CDR2 FYNNEI. V lost 11 bases and J 1 base, leaving 15 bases between the germline ends. The CDR3 sequence is 13 residues long. The CDR3 bases are TGTGCCGAAGGGGGGGGGAAATCCTACGAGCAGTACTTC. This gives the protein CAEGGGKSYEQYF.

The chain uses TRBV7-8 and TRBJ1-5; D may be TRBD1 (5 bases). The CDR3 consists of 15 residues. Trimming removed 1 base at V and 2 bases at J, with 9 bases between. Germline CDR1 SGHVS, CDR2 FQNEAQ. The chain's CDR3 is CASSLGVGGNQPQHF. Here the CDR3 DNA reads TGTGCCAGCAGCTTAGGGGTAGGGGGCAATCAGCCCCAGCATTTT.

This clone appeared a few times. The chain joins TRBV5-1 to TRBJ1-1, with unresolved D. The CDR3 is 13 residues long. Germline-derived CDR1 and CDR2 are SGHRS and YFSETQ. The ends were cut back, 0 bases at V and 1 base at J, with 4 bases in the middle. The CDR3 spells CASSLGSNTEAFF. The DNA of the CDR3 is TGCGCCAGCAGCTTGGGATCGAACACTGAAGCTTTCTTT.

The rearrangement joins TRBV6-1 to TRBJ1-4, with D perhaps TRBD1 (5 bases). The germline CDR1 and CDR2 sequences are MNHNS and SASEGT. Trimming pared 6 bases from V and 6 bases from J, leaving 17 bases between. The CDR3 sequence is 15 residues long. CDR3 protein: CASSHHSVGDEKLFF. The CDR3 DNA is TGTGCCAGCAGCCATCATTCGGTGGGGGATGAAAAACTGTTTTTT.

J is TRBJ2-1 and V is TRBV5-1, with TRBD2 matching 9 bases. Germline V CDR1 and CDR2: SGHRS, YFSETQ. V gave up 1 base and J gave up 12 bases; unmatched junction bases: 8. The CDR3 length is 14 residues. CDR3 DNA: TGCGCCAGCAGCTTGTGGACTAGCGAAACCGGGCAGTTCTTC. Protein sequence: CASSLWTSETGQFF.

This clone has only a few counts. One end of the junction fails to match germline, which may point to a read error. The V call is TRBV7-7, the J call TRBJ2-2; 10 nucleotides match TRBD2. Germline-derived CDR1 and CDR2 are SSHAT and FNYEAQ (reference sequence). This CDR3 is built from 16 residues. DNA of the CDR3: TGTGCTAGCAGCTTAAATAGCGGGGGGTCCTCCGGGGAGCTGTTTTTT. Residues: CASSLNSGGSSGELFF.

The rearrangement links TRBV5-4 to TRBJ2-5, with 13 bases fitting TRBD2. The CDR3 covers 16 residues. The junction had 6 bases not matched to a gene; V was cut back by 0 bases and J by 7 bases. Germline loops: CDR1 SGHNT, CDR2 YYREEE (reference sequence). Here the CDR3 DNA reads TGTGCCAGCAGCTTGGCACTAGCGGGGGGGCGAGGGACCCAGTACTTC. The encoded protein is CASSLALAGGRGTQYF.

The rearrangement uses TRBV4-1 and TRBJ1-4; 7 nucleotides align to TRBD1. Germline values: CDR1 MGHRA, CDR2 YSYEKL. With 2 bases clipped from V and 0 bases from J, the junction kept 9 bases outside the gene matches. This CDR3 comprises 18 residues. The CDR3 coding sequence is TGCGCCAGCAGCCAAACTCCGGGACAGTTAACAACTAATGAAAAACTGTTTTTT. It is translated as CASSQTPGQLTTNEKLFF.

V gene TRBV6-1 combines with J gene TRBJ1-4, with D maybe TRBD1 (6 bases). With 4 bases removed from V and 0 bases from J, the gap between germline ends came to 15 bases. The CDR3 loop spans 17 amino acids. Per the germline V gene, CDR1 is MNHNS and CDR2 is SASEGT. CDR3 in amino acids: CASSGIIGQPTNEKLFF. The CDR3 DNA is TGTGCCAGCAGTGGAATCATTGGACAGCCAACTAATGAAAAACTGTTTTTT.

This chain links TRBV19 with TRBJ1-3, with D perhaps TRBD1 (6 bases). This CDR3 contains 17 residues. Per germline, CDR1 LNHDA and CDR2 SQIVND (reference sequence). Between the trimmed V and J ends, which lost 7 bases and 2 bases, there was a span of 21 bases. The CDR3 bases are TGTGCCAGTACCCCGGACAGCCTATTAGGCGCTGGAAACACCATATATTTT. Its translation: CASTPDSLLGAGNTIYF.

The V gene is TRBV10-1, the J gene TRBJ2-1; D is tentatively TRBD1 or TRBD2 (5 bases each). Germline CDR1 reads WNHNN; CDR2 reads SYGVQD (reference sequence). V lost 5 bases, J lost 8 bases, and 16 bases lay in between. CDR3 length: 14 residues. CDR3 nucleotide sequence: TGCGCCAGCAGTCGAGAGGCAGGGAGCCATGAGCAGTTCTTC. It yields the protein CASSREAGSHEQFF.

The chain combines TRBV6-5 with TRBJ2-2; D gene unclear. V lost 0 bases and J 3 bases, leaving 8 bases between the germline ends. The CDR3 contains 15 residues. Germline V CDR1 and CDR2: MNHEY, SVGAGI. The CDR3 spells CASSYSVRDTGELFF. In nucleotides, the CDR3 is TGTGCCAGCAGTTACTCGGTCCGCGACACCGGGGAGCTGTTTTTT.